This T cell receptor beta chain was sequenced for a study of metastatic and nonmetastatic thyroid tumors. In the study overall: Peripheral blood and tumor or nodule samples from malignant and benign thyroid patients were compared.

Remarks on this clone: A single base separates this from a much larger clone, so it may be a read error.

This CDR3 has 15 residues. In germline, CDR1 is LGHNA, CDR2 YNFKEQ. No patient received treatment before thyroid surgery. Through MiXCR, TCRdb re-clonotyped the PCR reads. This sample yields about 23,000 clones, of which around 20% are seen a single time; about 4.6% belongs to the top ten. V gene TRBV4-2 combines with J gene TRBJ2-1, with D unresolved. The sequenced material came from blood. The sequence was obtained from a male donor with papillary thyroid cancer or a benign thyroid nodule (not recorded which). Some clones in this sample may be carry-over from other donors' samples. This CDR3 is CASSPESNYYNEQFF. The CDR3 DNA is TGTGCCAGTAGCCCCGAGTCAAACTACTACAATGAGCAGTTCTTC.